These 27 T cell receptor beta chains were all obtained from the same sample, sequenced in a study of cytomegalovirus exposure and HLA in healthy donors. Using immunoSEQ multiplex PCR, the repertoire was profiled, and TCRdb retains in-frame clones only, with some absent. The sample shows over 85,000 clones, approximately 89% of them seen only once. The specimen sequenced was PBMCs. The receptors were gathered from a woman between 18 and 29 years old in good health and CMV-seronegative.

The rearrangement links TRBV5-1 to TRBJ1-1; no clear D. This CDR3 is 11 amino acids long. Germline V gene data show CDR1 as SGHRS and CDR2 as YFSETQ. V lost 0 bases and J lost 6, with 3 bases in between. The CDR3 sequence is CASSLGPEAFF. The CDR3 DNA reads TGCGCCAGCAGCTTGGGGCCTGAAGCTTTCTTT.

The V call is TRBV6-6, the J call TRBJ2-1; perhaps TRBD2 as D (6 bases). Germline loops: CDR1 MNHNY, CDR2 SVGAGI (reference sequence). The germline V and J ends were trimmed by 3 bases and 4 bases, with 13 bases remaining between them. The CDR3 spans 15 residues. Written as DNA, the CDR3 is TGTGCCAGCAGTTATGGGGGGTCTCGGTACAATGAGCAGTTCTTC. It is translated as CASSYGGSRYNEQFF.

This clone appeared a single time. The chain carries TRBV29-1 and TRBJ2-5, with 7 positions matching TRBD1. Per the germline V gene, CDR1 is SQVTM and CDR2 is ANQGSEA. The CDR3 loop spans 14 amino acids. V was pared by 2 bases and J by 5 bases, with 8 bases of the junction left unmatched. CDR3 coding DNA: TGCAGCGTTGAAATACAGGGGATTCGGGAGACCCAGTACTTC. Amino acids: CSVEIQGIRETQYF.

The chain couples TRBV6-1 to TRBJ1-5; D is uncertain. V was cut by 2 bases and J by 5 bases, with 13 bases left in between. CDR1 is MNHNS and CDR2 is SASEGT in the germline V gene. CDR3 length: 15 residues. In DNA form, the CDR3 reads TGTGCCAGCAGTGAAAGGCCGGCCGCGGATCAGCCCCAGCATTTT. Its translation: CASSERPAADQPQHF.

CDR3 sequence: CASSRGGGYGYTF. In DNA, the CDR3 is TGTGCCAGCTCCCGGGGGGGTGGCTATGGCTACACCTTC. The chain couples TRBV6-1 to TRBJ1-2; TRBD1 might be the D (5 bases). CDR3 length: 13 residues. The germline gives CDR1 MNHNS, CDR2 SASEGT. V lost 8 bases to trimming and J lost 4 bases, with 14 bases between them.

The chain couples TRBV6-1 to TRBJ1-2; unclear D gene. The CDR3 runs to 14 residues. V was cut by 6 bases and J by 7 bases, with 18 bases left in between. In germline, CDR1 is MNHNS, CDR2 SASEGT. Written as DNA, the CDR3 is TGTGCCAGCAGCCTAAAGGGTGAGGGAGGTGGCTACACCTTC. It is translated as CASSLKGEGGGYTF.

J is TRBJ1-1 and V is TRBV29-1, with 8 nucleotides matching TRBD1. Germline CDR1 is SQVTM and CDR2 is ANQGSEA. The CDR3 runs 14 residues. The V and J ends lost 1 base and 4 bases, in that order; junction bases with no gene match: 5. CDR3 sequence (DNA): TGCAGCGTTGAAGCGACAGGGGCGGGCACTGAAGCTTTCTTT. This translates into CSVEATGAGTEAFF.

The chain links TRBV14 to TRBJ2-7; D remains ambiguous. V shed 1 base and J shed 3 bases, with 4 bases lying between them. This CDR3 is 12 amino acids long. CDR1 is SGHDN, CDR2 FVKESK, per germline. The chain's CDR3 is CASSQGRYEQYF. The DNA for the CDR3 is TGTGCCAGCAGCCAAGGTCGCTACGAGCAGTACTTC.

The V and J genes are TRBV11-2 and TRBJ2-7; D is uncertain. Germline CDR1 and CDR2: SGHAT and FQNNGV. The CDR3 runs to 15 residues. The ends were cut back, 0 bases at V and 2 bases at J, with 11 bases in the middle. The CDR3 nucleotides read TGTGCCAGCAGCTTAGATCTGGGCAGCACCTACGAGCAGTACTTC. This codes for CASSLDLGSTYEQYF.

The genes are TRBV11-2 and TRBJ1-2; D is perhaps TRBD1 (5 bases). V lost 1 base, J lost 9 bases, and 15 bases lay in between. Germline loops: CDR1 SGHAT, CDR2 FQNNGV. The CDR3 is 14 amino acids. DNA for the CDR3: TGTGCCAGCAGCTTAGCGGGCAGGACACGTAGCTACACCTTC. Its translation is CASSLAGRTRSYTF.

By sample fraction, this clone is large (0.1 to 1%). This chain links TRBV2 with TRBJ1-2; weak D call: TRBD1 (5 bases). The CDR3 is 12 amino acids. V dropped 6 bases and J dropped 7 bases, with 12 bases sitting between them. From germline, CDR1 is SNHLY and CDR2 FYNNEI. The CDR3 bases are TGTGCCAGCAGGCGCGGGACGGGTGGCTACACCTTC. Residues: CASRRGTGGYTF.

CDR3 sequence reads: CASSLRNRSYEQYF. In DNA form, the CDR3 reads TGCGCCAGCAGCCTAAGGAACAGATCCTACGAGCAGTACTTC. This chain joins TRBV4-3 and TRBJ2-7, with D unclear. CDR3 size: 14 residues. CDR1 LGHNA and CDR2 YSLEER come from the germline V gene. Trimming pared 4 bases from V and 1 base from J, leaving 11 bases between.

This chain connects TRBV2 to TRBJ2-5; D is possibly TRBD2 (5 bases). V lost 7 bases and J 2 bases, leaving 17 bases between the germline ends. Germline CDR1 and CDR2: SNHLY and FYNNEI. The CDR3 has 15 residues. CDR3 protein: CASKWGAALQETQYF. In nucleotides, the CDR3 is TGTGCCAGCAAGTGGGGAGCGGCCCTGCAAGAGACCCAGTACTTC.

This clone has only one observation. This chain uses TRBV11-2 with TRBJ1-5; D is possibly TRBD1 (6 bases). The germline CDR1 and CDR2 sequences are SGHAT and FQNNGV. The CDR3 extends over 18 amino acids. V lost 5 bases and J 4 bases, leaving 24 bases between the germline ends. CDR3 sequence reads: CASSPDDRPPPQNQPQHF. Here the CDR3 DNA reads TGTGCCAGCAGCCCTGACGACAGGCCTCCCCCTCAGAATCAGCCCCAGCATTTT.

CDR3 nucleotides: TGTGCCAGCAGCGGAACCGGGACAGCACCTCCGAGGGTCTATGGCTACACCTTC. This translates into CASSGTGTAPPRVYGYTF. The V call is TRBV9, the J call TRBJ1-2; 7 bases are shared with TRBD1. The trim removed 3 bases at V and 4 bases at J, leaving 18 bases unmatched. The CDR3 has 18 amino acids. Germline CDR1 SGDLS, CDR2 YYNGEE.

CDR3 loop: CASSQDWGGGYGYTF. The CDR3, as DNA: TGCGCCAGCAGCCAAGATTGGGGGGGCGGCTATGGCTACACCTTC. The gene calls are TRBV4-3 and TRBJ1-2; D may be TRBD1 (6 bases). Germline-derived CDR1 and CDR2 are LGHNA and YSLEER. The CDR3 contains 15 residues. Deletions cut 0 bases from V and 4 bases from J, with 12 bases between.

CDR3 sequence (DNA): TGCGCCAGCAGCTTGGGTAGCGGTAATGAGCAGTTCTTC. It specifies CASSLGSGNEQFF. This chain uses TRBV5-1 with TRBJ2-1, with D possibly being TRBD2 (6 bases). V lost 0 bases and J lost 7, with 8 bases in between. CDR1 and CDR2 (germline): SGHRS, YFSETQ. The CDR3 runs to 13 residues.

This sequence joins TRBV20-1 and TRBJ2-1; tentative D call: TRBD1 (6 bases). The V and J ends lost 4 bases and 10 bases respectively, with 8 bases between them. The CDR3 covers 10 residues. Germline V gives CDR1 DFQATT, CDR2 SNEGSKA (reference sequence). CDR3 DNA: TGCAGTGCTACCGGGACAGAGCAGTTCTTC. Residues: CSATGTEQFF.

The V and J genes are TRBV4-3 and TRBJ2-1, with a tentative D call TRBD2 (5 bases). V was shortened by 0 bases and J by 0 bases, with 18 bases between the two germline ends. Germline V CDR1 and CDR2: LGHNA, YSLEER. The CDR3 length is 19 residues. The chain's CDR3 is CASSQDWEEGLSSYNEQFF. The CDR3 DNA sequence: TGCGCCAGCAGCCAAGATTGGGAAGAGGGTCTAAGCTCCTACAATGAGCAGTTCTTC.

The chain has TRBV7-3 and TRBJ2-1, with 9 nucleotides matching TRBD2. The germline CDR1 and CDR2 sequences are SGHTA and FQGTGA. CDR3 length equals 17 residues. Trimming took 2 bases from V and 12 from J; bases not matched to a gene: 17. Written as DNA, the CDR3 is TGTGCCAGCAGCTTATACAATGACGGGGGGCTAGCGGGAAGGCAGTTCTTC. Translation gives CASSLYNDGGLAGRQFF. The whole variable domain, remainder taken from reference TRBV7-3 and TRBJ2-1, is GAGVSQTPSNKVTEKGKYVELRCDPISGHTALYWYRQSLGQGPEFLIYFQGTGAADDSGLPNDRFFAVRPEGSVSTLKIQRTERGDSAVYLCASSLYNDGGLAGRQFFGPGTRLTVL.

This chain uses TRBV7-9 with TRBJ2-7, with TRBD1 identical over 8 bases. CDR1 is SEHNR, CDR2 FQNEAQ, per germline (reference sequence). The CDR3 consists of 15 residues. With V trimmed by 5 bases and J by 3 bases, 9 bases remained unmatched. CDR3 sequence: CASSPETGAYYEQYF. For the CDR3, the DNA is TGTGCCAGCAGCCCGGAGACAGGGGCCTACTACGAGCAGTACTTC.

This sequence joins TRBV9 and TRBJ2-1, with TRBD2 as a possible D gene (6 bases). Germline V CDR1 and CDR2: SGDLS, YYNGEE. The CDR3 totals 14 residues. Trimming cost V 6 bases and J 3 bases, with 13 bases left between them. CDR3 nucleotide sequence: TGTGCCAGCACCCATAGGGAGGACTACAATGAGCAGTTCTTC. This sequence encodes CASTHREDYNEQFF.

The chain is built from TRBV5-1 and TRBJ2-7; D unresolved. The CDR3 is 15 residues long. Germline V gene sequence: CDR1 SGHRS, CDR2 YFSETQ. V gave up 0 bases and J gave up 6 bases, with 16 bases separating them. CDR3: CASSLGVQVAGEQYF. For the CDR3, the DNA is TGCGCCAGCAGCTTGGGAGTCCAGGTTGCCGGCGAGCAGTACTTC.

For the CDR3, the DNA is TGTGCCAGCAGCACTGAGCGGGAGAATGAGCAGTTCTTC. Residues: CASSTERENEQFF. The chain employs TRBV7-2 and TRBJ2-1; 8 bases agree with TRBD2. The V gene end was trimmed by 5 bases and the J gene end by 7 bases; junction bases not matched to a gene: 4. The CDR3 extends over 13 amino acids. The germline gives CDR1 SGHTA, CDR2 FQGNSA. The full variable domain, rest sourced from reference TRBV7-2 and TRBJ2-1, is GAGVSQSPSNKVTEKGKDVELRCDPISGHTALYWYRQSLGQGLEFLIYFQGNSAPDKSGLPSDRFSAERTGGSVSTLTIQRTQQEDSAVYLCASSTERENEQFFGPGTRLTVL.

This sequence joins TRBV6-5 and TRBJ1-2; D gene ambiguous. The CDR3 covers 11 residues. Germline values: CDR1 MNHEY, CDR2 SVGAGI. Trimming took off 6 bases at V and 9 bases at J, with 11 bases between the two ends. CDR3 sequence reads: CASRIRWSYTF. For the CDR3, the DNA is TGTGCCAGCAGGATCAGGTGGAGCTACACCTTC.

Turning to this clone: Distinct nucleotide sequences in the sample also encode this CDR3. The chain couples TRBV28 to TRBJ2-2; a possible D gene is TRBD1 (6 bases). Trimming shortened V by 3 bases and J by 1 base, and 6 bases separated the two germline ends. Germline CDR1 reads MDHEN; CDR2 reads SYDVKM. The CDR3 sequence is 14 residues long. The CDR3 reads CASSLGQNTGELFF. In nucleotides, the CDR3 is TGTGCCAGCAGTTTGGGACAGAACACCGGGGAGCTGTTTTTT.

The chain joins TRBV28 to TRBJ2-5, with TRBD2 matching 8 bases. Per the germline V gene, CDR1 is MDHEN and CDR2 is SYDVKM. Germline trimming cut 5 bases from V and 7 bases from J; bases unmatched to any gene: 21. The CDR3 spans 18 residues. CDR3 sequence reads: CASSQSPSFGGRLRTQYF. The CDR3 nucleotides are TGTGCCAGCAGTCAAAGCCCGTCTTTTGGCGGGAGGTTGAGGACCCAGTACTTC. Complete variable domain (other parts from reference TRBV28 and TRBJ2-5): DVKVTQSSRYLVKRTGEKVFLECVQDMDHENMFWYRQDPGLGLRLIYFSYDVKMKEKGDIPEGYSVSREKKERFSLILESASTNQTSMYLCASSQSPSFGGRLRTQYFGPGTRLLVL.